Following are 28 T cell receptor beta chains from one sample sequenced in a study of shared clonotypes between healthy human individuals. TCRdb keeps only in-frame clones here, not all; method: immunoSEQ multiplex PCR. The sample includes some 2,000,000 clones, roughly 94% of them seen just once. The specimen sequenced was naive CD4+ T cells sorted from blood. Specified subset: CD45RA+ positively selected. Receptor source: a young man in good health.

V is TRBV30 and J is TRBJ1-2; D might be TRBD1 (5 bases). Germline V gene lookup returns CDR1 GTSNPN and CDR2 SVGIG (reference sequence). Trimming took off 8 bases at V and 4 bases at J, with 14 bases between the two ends. The CDR3 runs 12 residues. CDR3 coding DNA: TGTGCCCAGCTACGACAGAGCTATGGCTACACCTTC. It encodes CAQLRQSYGYTF.

The rearrangement uses TRBV19 and TRBJ1-6, with D possibly matching TRBD1 (6 bases). V lost 4 bases, J lost 8 bases, and 12 bases lay in between. The germline V gene has CDR1 LNHDA and CDR2 SQIVND (reference sequence). The CDR3 consists of 14 residues. The CDR3 DNA reads TGTGCCAGTAGTACCCGGACAGTTGATTCACCCCTCCACTTT. Protein product: CASSTRTVDSPLHF.

The chain is built from TRBV11-2 and TRBJ2-7; 14 bases match TRBD2. Losses at the gene ends were 4 bases for V and 6 bases for J; bases not matched to a gene: 5. CDR1 SGHAT and CDR2 FQNNGV come from the germline V gene. The CDR3 consists of 15 residues. The CDR3 here is CASSSPTSGRGEQYF. CDR3 bases: TGTGCCAGCAGCTCCCCGACTAGCGGGAGGGGCGAGCAGTACTTC.

Turning to this clone: The sample carries other DNA sequences with the same CDR3. This rearrangement joins TRBV18 to TRBJ1-2; D uncertain. The germline V gene has CDR1 KGHSH and CDR2 LQKENI. This CDR3 spans 15 amino acids. Trimming took 0 bases from V and 0 from J, leaving 8 bases between them. CDR3 bases: TGTGCCAGCTCACCACCCGGCCAGACTAACTATGGCTACACCTTC. Translation: CASSPPGQTNYGYTF.

To note about this clone: Other nucleotide sequences in the sample specify the same CDR3. The rearrangement links TRBV2 to TRBJ1-5; D remains unclear. This CDR3 is built from 14 residues. Trimming removed 4 bases from V and 0 bases from J, with 7 bases in between. Germline loops: CDR1 SNHLY, CDR2 FYNNEI. In DNA, the CDR3 is TGTGCCAGCAGTGGGAGTTATAGCAATCAGCCCCAGCATTTT. Protein: CASSGSYSNQPQHF.

V gene TRBV5-1 combines with J gene TRBJ1-2; tentatively, D is TRBD1 (6 bases). Between the trimmed V and J ends, which lost 0 bases and 8 bases, there was a span of 11 bases. This CDR3 contains 13 residues. The V gene's germline CDR1 is SGHRS and CDR2 YFSETQ. In DNA, the CDR3 is TGCGCCAGCAGCTTGGGTGACAGGAGGGGCTACACCTTC. Its protein product is CASSLGDRRGYTF.

The chain has TRBV7-9 and TRBJ1-2, with a possible D match to TRBD1 (6 bases). This CDR3 contains 16 residues. V shed 5 bases and J shed 4 bases, with 20 bases lying between them. From germline, CDR1 is SEHNR and CDR2 FQNEAQ (reference sequence). For the CDR3, the DNA is TGTGCCAGCAGCCCCGGTTTAGGGGGGACTTTCTATGGCTACACCTTC. Protein: CASSPGLGGTFYGYTF.

As regards this clone: The sample holds other DNA sequences that translate to the same CDR3. J is TRBJ1-2 and V is TRBV28; TRBD1 aligns across 7 bases. Germline lookup yields CDR1 MDHEN and CDR2 SYDVKM. The V segment lost 5 bases and the J segment 5 bases; nucleotides outside the gene matches: 2. There are 12 residues in the CDR3. The CDR3 region has the DNA TGTGCCAGCAGTGGGACAGTATATGGCTACACCTTC. This gives the protein CASSGTVYGYTF.

The chain is built from TRBV7-2 and TRBJ2-1; D uncertain. This CDR3 has 13 amino acids. V lost 3 bases and J 9 bases, leaving 12 bases between the germline ends. Germline CDR1 and CDR2: SGHTA and FQGNSA. The CDR3 protein is CASSFGVDPEQFF. The CDR3 bases are TGTGCCAGCAGCTTTGGGGTAGACCCTGAGCAGTTCTTC.

Points on this clone: Other DNA sequences in this specimen translate into the identical CDR3. This sequence joins TRBV7-2 and TRBJ2-7; 9 bases are shared with TRBD2. V dropped 1 base and J dropped 3; count of bases not matched to a gene: 4. This CDR3 has 15 residues. Germline V gene data show CDR1 as SGHTA and CDR2 as FQGNSA. CDR3: CASSLELAGNYEQYF. Written as DNA, the CDR3 is TGTGCCAGCAGCTTAGAGCTAGCGGGGAACTACGAGCAGTACTTC.

This clone was picked up a small number of times. V gene TRBV6-5 combines with J gene TRBJ1-6; possibly TRBD1 for D (5 bases). With 10 bases removed from V and 7 bases from J, the gap between germline ends came to 8 bases. This CDR3 spans 11 amino acids. Germline CDR1 is MNHEY and CDR2 is SVGAGI. Written as DNA, the CDR3 is TGTGCCACAGGGCCGAATTCACCCCTCCACTTT. Translating gives CATGPNSPLHF.

The chain combines TRBV5-1 with TRBJ1-2; the match to TRBD1 covers 9 bases. Losses at the gene ends were 3 bases for V and 9 bases for J; bases not matched to a gene: 9. Germline V lookup: CDR1 SGHRS, CDR2 YFSETQ. The CDR3 spans 14 residues. The CDR3 region has the DNA TGCGCCAGCAGCTCGACAGGGGGAGCCCTCAGCTACACCTTC. It translates to CASSSTGGALSYTF. Supplemented by reference TRBV5-1 and TRBJ1-2, the full variable domain reads KAGVTQTPRYLIKTRGQQVTLSCSPISGHRSVSWYQQTPGQGLQFLFEYFSETQRNKGNFPGRFSGRQFSNSRSEMNVSTLELGDSALYLCASSSTGGALSYTFGSGTRLTVV.

This rearrangement joins TRBV18 to TRBJ2-3; TRBD1 aligns across 10 bases. This CDR3 is 16 amino acids long. Germline CDR1 is KGHSH and CDR2 is LQKENI. V gave up 9 bases and J gave up 3 bases; unmatched junction bases: 12. In DNA, the CDR3 is TGTGCCAGTTTTTGGAGACAGGGGGCGCCTACAGATACGCAGTATTTT. Protein product: CASFWRQGAPTDTQYF. Looking up the rest from reference TRBV18 and TRBJ2-3 gives the full variable domain: NAGVMQNPRHLVRRRGQEARLRCSPMKGHSHVYWYRQLPEEGLKFMVYLQKENIIDESGMPKERFSAEFPKEGPSILRIQQVVRGDSAAYFCASFWRQGAPTDTQYFGPGTRLTVL.

This clone came up a few times. This chain uses TRBV7-9 with TRBJ1-2; D call uncertain. CDR1 and CDR2 from the germline V gene are SEHNR and FQNEAQ (reference sequence). V dropped 6 bases and J dropped 8 bases, with 10 bases sitting between them. CDR3 length: 11 amino acids. The CDR3 reads CASSLYGGYTF. The CDR3 bases are TGTGCCAGCAGTTTATATGGGGGCTACACCTTC.

This chain uses TRBV18 with TRBJ1-6; D might be TRBD1 (6 bases). This CDR3 spans 15 amino acids. V dropped 5 bases and J dropped 9 bases, with 17 bases sitting between them. Germline V lookup: CDR1 KGHSH, CDR2 LQKENI. Here the CDR3 reads CASSSATGSSSPLHF. The CDR3 DNA follows: TGTGCCAGCTCATCGGCCACAGGGTCTAGTTCACCCCTCCACTTT.

This clone was observed once. V gene TRBV7-2 combines with J gene TRBJ2-2; D could derive from TRBD1 or TRBD2 (5 bases each). The CDR3 is 16 amino acids. Germline loops: CDR1 SGHTA, CDR2 FQGNSA. V was shortened by 5 bases and J by 5 bases, with 18 bases between the two germline ends. The CDR3: CASSLSGTVVTGELFF. The CDR3 bases are TGTGCCAGCAGCCTATCCGGGACGGTCGTGACCGGGGAGCTGTTTTTT.

This clone has only one observation. The V call is TRBV11-3, the J call TRBJ2-5; D is ambiguous. Germline lookup yields CDR1 SGHNT and CDR2 YENEEA. CDR3 size: 14 residues. The germline V and J ends were trimmed by 5 bases and 0 bases, with 10 bases remaining between them. For the CDR3, the DNA is TGTGCCAGCAGCCCCGACGGTAACCAAGAGACCCAGTACTTC. Protein sequence: CASSPDGNQETQYF.

The chain carries TRBV28 and TRBJ2-5; TRBD1 might be the D (6 bases). This CDR3 has 14 amino acids. Trimming pared 5 bases from V and 3 bases from J, leaving 13 bases between. CDR1 is MDHEN and CDR2 is SYDVKM in the germline V gene. CDR3 sequence (DNA): TGTGCCAGCAGTCGAGGGGGTCGGGAAGAGACCCAGTACTTC. This sequence encodes CASSRGGREETQYF.

As concerns this clone: Other DNA sequences in the sample encode the same CDR3. This chain connects TRBV5-1 to TRBJ1-4; no firm D call. This CDR3 has 13 residues. The V gene lost 2 bases and the J gene lost 5 bases, with 7 bases spanning the gap. The germline CDR1 and CDR2 sequences are SGHRS and YFSETQ. The CDR3 DNA follows: TGCGCCAGCAGCTTAAGTGGGAATGAAAAACTGTTTTTT. This encodes CASSLSGNEKLFF.

The chain couples TRBV30 to TRBJ2-5; D is ambiguous. The CDR3 runs to 11 residues. Germline lookup yields CDR1 GTSNPN and CDR2 SVGIG (reference sequence). The ends were cut back, 0 bases at V and 7 bases at J, with 6 bases in the middle. The DNA for the CDR3 is TGTGCCTGGAGTGTACGGGTGACCCAGTACTTC. Translating gives CAWSVRVTQYF. Using reference TRBV30 and TRBJ2-5 for the parts outside the CDR3, the full variable domain is SQTIHQWPATLVQPVGSPLSLECTVEGTSNPNLYWYRQAAGRGLQLLFYSVGIGQISSEVPQNLSASRPQDRQFILSSKKLLLSDSGFYLCAWSVRVTQYFGPGTRLLVL.

The J gene is TRBJ1-3, the V gene TRBV6-5; 7 bases are a match to TRBD1. The CDR3 covers 16 residues. Germline assignment: CDR1 MNHEY and CDR2 SVGAGI. The ends lost 0 bases at V and 1 base at J; junction bases unmatched: 3. The CDR3 reads CASSYSGTESGNTIYF. CDR3 in DNA: TGTGCCAGCAGTTACTCCGGGACAGAGTCTGGAAACACCATATATTTT.

This clone has just a few counts. V gene TRBV5-4 combines with J gene TRBJ1-5, with D possibly being TRBD1 (5 bases). The V end was cut by 0 bases, the J end by 7 bases, with 8 bases between. The CDR3 totals 13 residues. Germline V gene lookup returns CDR1 SGHNT and CDR2 YYREEE (reference sequence). The CDR3 DNA reads TGTGCCAGCAGCTTGGTAGGGGAACAGCCCCAGCATTTT. The encoded protein is CASSLVGEQPQHF.

This chain uses TRBV5-1 with TRBJ2-5; D is unclear. Germline V gene sequence: CDR1 SGHRS, CDR2 YFSETQ. V gave up 0 bases and J gave up 5 bases, with 8 bases separating them. The length of the CDR3 is 13 residues. The DNA of the CDR3 is TGCGCCAGCAGCTTGGTGGGCGCGGAGACCCAGTACTTC. Its translation: CASSLVGAETQYF. Based on the CDR3 plus reference TRBV5-1 and TRBJ2-5, the full variable domain is KAGVTQTPRYLIKTRGQQVTLSCSPISGHRSVSWYQQTPGQGLQFLFEYFSETQRNKGNFPGRFSGRQFSNSRSEMNVSTLELGDSALYLCASSLVGAETQYFGPGTRLLVL.

The V gene is TRBV29-1, the J gene TRBJ1-2; TRBD1 is a possible D gene (6 bases). Germline V gene sequence: CDR1 SQVTM, CDR2 ANQGSEA. Trimming removed 6 bases at V and 6 bases at J, with 11 bases between. The CDR3 is made up of 11 amino acids. This chain's CDR3 is CSVGRQDGYTF. For the CDR3, the DNA is TGCAGCGTGGGGCGACAGGATGGCTACACCTTC. Full variable domain (outside the CDR3, taken from reference TRBV29-1 and TRBJ1-2): SAVISQKPSRDICQRGTSLTIQCQVDSQVTMMFWYRQQPGQSLTLIATANQGSEATYESGFVIDKFPISRPNLTFSTLTVSNMSPEDSSIYLCSVGRQDGYTFGSGTRLTVV.

V usage is TRBV19 and J usage is TRBJ1-5; perhaps TRBD1 as D (5 bases). CDR1 and CDR2 (germline): LNHDA, SQIVND (reference sequence). Trimming shortened V by 3 bases and J by 3 bases, and 15 bases separated the two germline ends. The CDR3 covers 16 residues. Written as DNA, the CDR3 is TGTGCCAGTAGTATCCGAGACGGGGGGAACAATCAGCCCCAGCATTTT. Its protein is CASSIRDGGNNQPQHF.

The chain couples TRBV5-6 to TRBJ1-2; D ambiguous. Germline values: CDR1 SGHDT, CDR2 YYEEEE. Trimming shortened V by 4 bases and J by 4 bases, and 14 bases separated the two germline ends. The CDR3 runs to 14 residues. The DNA of the CDR3 is TGTGCCAGCAGCGCGGGTCGACGTGGCTATGGCTACACCTTC. Encoded protein: CASSAGRRGYGYTF. The full variable domain, in which reference TRBV5-6 and TRBJ1-2 provide the parts outside the CDR3, is DAGVTQSPTHLIKTRGQQVTLRCSPKSGHDTVSWYQQALGQGPQFIFQYYEEEERQRGNFPDRFSGHQFPNYSSELNVNALLLGDSALYLCASSAGRRGYGYTFGSGTRLTVV.

The chain has TRBV19 and TRBJ1-1; D call uncertain. Trimming pared 3 bases from V and 4 bases from J, leaving 9 bases between. CDR1 is LNHDA and CDR2 is SQIVND in the germline V gene (reference sequence). The CDR3 totals 13 residues. CDR3: CASSINIGTEAFF. For the CDR3, the DNA is TGTGCCAGTAGTATTAACATCGGCACTGAAGCTTTCTTT.

The chain links TRBV6-1 to TRBJ2-4; the D is unclear. This CDR3 has 15 amino acids. Per the germline V gene, CDR1 is MNHNS and CDR2 is SASEGT. V shed 10 bases and J shed 0 bases, with 16 bases lying between them. The CDR3 sequence: CAIRPEKLAKNIQYF. In nucleotides, the CDR3 is TGTGCCATCCGACCAGAGAAACTAGCCAAAAACATTCAGTACTTC.